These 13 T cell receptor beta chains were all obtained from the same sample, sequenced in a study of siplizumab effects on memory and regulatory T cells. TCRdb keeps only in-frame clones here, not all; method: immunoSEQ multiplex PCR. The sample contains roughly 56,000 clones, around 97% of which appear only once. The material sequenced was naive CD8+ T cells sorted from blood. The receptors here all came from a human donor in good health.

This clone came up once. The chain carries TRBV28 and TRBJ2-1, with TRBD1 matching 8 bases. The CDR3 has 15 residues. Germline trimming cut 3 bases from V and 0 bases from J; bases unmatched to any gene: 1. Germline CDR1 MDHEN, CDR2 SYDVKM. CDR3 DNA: TGTGCCAGCAGTTTGGGACAGGTCTCCTACAATGAGCAGTTCTTC. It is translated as CASSLGQVSYNEQFF.

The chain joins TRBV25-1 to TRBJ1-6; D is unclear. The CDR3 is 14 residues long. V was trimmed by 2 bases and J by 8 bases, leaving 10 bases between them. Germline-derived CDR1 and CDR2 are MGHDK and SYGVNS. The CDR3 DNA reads TGTGCCAGCAGTGAACCCTGGATGGATTCACCCCTCCACTTT. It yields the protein CASSEPWMDSPLHF. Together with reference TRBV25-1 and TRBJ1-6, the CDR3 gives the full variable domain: EADIYQTPRYLVIGTGKKITLECSQTMGHDKMYWYQQDPGMELHLIHYSYGVNSTEKGDLSSESTVSRIRTEHFPLTLESARPSHTSQYLCASSEPWMDSPLHFGNGTRLTVT.

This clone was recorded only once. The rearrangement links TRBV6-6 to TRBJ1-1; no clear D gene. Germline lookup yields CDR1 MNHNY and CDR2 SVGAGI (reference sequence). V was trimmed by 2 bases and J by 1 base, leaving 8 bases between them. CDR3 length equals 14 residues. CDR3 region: CASSYEGWNTEAFF. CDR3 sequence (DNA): TGTGCCAGCAGTTACGAGGGATGGAACACTGAAGCTTTCTTT.

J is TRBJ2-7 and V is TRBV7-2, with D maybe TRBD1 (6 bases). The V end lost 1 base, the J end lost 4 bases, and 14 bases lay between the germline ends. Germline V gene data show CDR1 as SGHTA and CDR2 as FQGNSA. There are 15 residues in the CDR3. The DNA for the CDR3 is TGTGCCAGCAGCTTAGAGGGACACGCCATTTACGAGCAGTACTTC. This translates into CASSLEGHAIYEQYF.

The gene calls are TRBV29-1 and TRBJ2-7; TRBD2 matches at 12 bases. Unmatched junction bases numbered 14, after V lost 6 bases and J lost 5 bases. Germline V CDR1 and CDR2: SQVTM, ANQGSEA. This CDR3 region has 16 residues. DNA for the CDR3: TGCAGCGTGCACGGACTAGCGGGGAAAAACGTCCACGAGCAGTACTTC. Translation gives CSVHGLAGKNVHEQYF.

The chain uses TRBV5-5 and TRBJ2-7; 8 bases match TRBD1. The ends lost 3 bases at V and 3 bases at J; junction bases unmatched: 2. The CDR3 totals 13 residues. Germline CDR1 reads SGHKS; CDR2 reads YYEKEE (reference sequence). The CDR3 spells CASSYGQGYEQYF. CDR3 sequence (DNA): TGTGCCAGCAGCTACGGACAGGGCTACGAGCAGTACTTC. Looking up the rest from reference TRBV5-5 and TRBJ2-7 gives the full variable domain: DAGVTQSPTHLIKTRGQQVTLRCSPISGHKSVSWYQQVLGQGPQFIFQYYEKEERGRGNFPDRFSARQFPNYSSELNVNALLLGDSALYLCASSYGQGYEQYFGPGTRLTVT.

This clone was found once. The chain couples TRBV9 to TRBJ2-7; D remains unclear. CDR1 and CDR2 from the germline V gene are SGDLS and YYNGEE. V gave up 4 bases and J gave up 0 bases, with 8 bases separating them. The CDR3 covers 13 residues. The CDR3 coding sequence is TGTGCCAGCAGCCTTACCAGCTCCTACGAGCAGTACTTC. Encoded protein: CASSLTSSYEQYF.

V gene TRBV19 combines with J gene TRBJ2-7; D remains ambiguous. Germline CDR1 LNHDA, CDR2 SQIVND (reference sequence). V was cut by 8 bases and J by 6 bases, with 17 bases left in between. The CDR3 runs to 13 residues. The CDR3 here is CASEDHNEVEQYF. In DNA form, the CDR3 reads TGTGCCAGTGAAGACCACAACGAAGTCGAGCAGTACTTC.

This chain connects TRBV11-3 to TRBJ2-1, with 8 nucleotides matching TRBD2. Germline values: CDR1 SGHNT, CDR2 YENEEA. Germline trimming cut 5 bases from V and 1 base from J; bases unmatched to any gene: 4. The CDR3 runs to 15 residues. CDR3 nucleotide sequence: TGTGCCAGCAGCCCAGCGGGAGTGTCCTACAATGAGCAGTTCTTC. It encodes CASSPAGVSYNEQFF.

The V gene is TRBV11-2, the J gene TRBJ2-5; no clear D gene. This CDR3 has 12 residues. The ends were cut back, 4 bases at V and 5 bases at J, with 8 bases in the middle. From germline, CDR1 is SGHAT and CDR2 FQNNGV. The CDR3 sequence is CASSSGGETQYF. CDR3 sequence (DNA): TGTGCCAGCAGCTCAGGTGGGGAGACCCAGTACTTC.

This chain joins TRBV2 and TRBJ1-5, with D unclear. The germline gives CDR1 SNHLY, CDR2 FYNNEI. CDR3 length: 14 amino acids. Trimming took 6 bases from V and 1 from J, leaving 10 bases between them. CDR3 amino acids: CASSAPGSNQPQHF. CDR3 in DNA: TGTGCCAGCAGCGCCCCCGGGAGCAATCAGCCCCAGCATTTT.

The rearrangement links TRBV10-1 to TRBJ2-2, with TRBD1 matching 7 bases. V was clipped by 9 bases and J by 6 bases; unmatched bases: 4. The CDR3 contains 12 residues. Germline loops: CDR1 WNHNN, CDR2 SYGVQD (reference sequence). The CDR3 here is CARNRGAGELFF. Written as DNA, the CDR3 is TGCGCCAGGAACAGGGGAGCCGGGGAGCTGTTTTTT.

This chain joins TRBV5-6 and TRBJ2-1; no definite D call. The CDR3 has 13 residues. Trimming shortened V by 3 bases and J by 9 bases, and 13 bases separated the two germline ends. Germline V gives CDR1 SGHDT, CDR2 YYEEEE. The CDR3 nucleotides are TGTGCCAGCAGCTCTACTAACTCGGGTGAGCAGTTCTTC. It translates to CASSSTNSGEQFF.